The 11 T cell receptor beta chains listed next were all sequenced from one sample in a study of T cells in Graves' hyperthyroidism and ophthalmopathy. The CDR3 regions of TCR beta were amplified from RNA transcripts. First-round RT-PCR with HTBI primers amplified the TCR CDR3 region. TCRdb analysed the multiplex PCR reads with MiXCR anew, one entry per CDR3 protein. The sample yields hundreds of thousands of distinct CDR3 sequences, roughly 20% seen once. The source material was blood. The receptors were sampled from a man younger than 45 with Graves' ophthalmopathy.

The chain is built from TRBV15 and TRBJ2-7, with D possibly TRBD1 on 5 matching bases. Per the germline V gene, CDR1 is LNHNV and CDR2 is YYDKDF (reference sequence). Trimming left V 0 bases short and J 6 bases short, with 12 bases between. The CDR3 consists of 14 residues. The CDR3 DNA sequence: TGTGCCACCAGCAGAGATCCGGCAGGGATCGAGCAGTACTTC. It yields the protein CATSRDPAGIEQYF. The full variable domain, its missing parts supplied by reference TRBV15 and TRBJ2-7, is DAMVIQNPRYQVTQFGKPVTLSCSQTLNHNVMYWYQQKSSQAPKLLFHYYDKDFNNEADTPDNFQSRRPNTSFCFLDIRSPGLGDTAMYLCATSRDPAGIEQYFGPGTRLTVT.

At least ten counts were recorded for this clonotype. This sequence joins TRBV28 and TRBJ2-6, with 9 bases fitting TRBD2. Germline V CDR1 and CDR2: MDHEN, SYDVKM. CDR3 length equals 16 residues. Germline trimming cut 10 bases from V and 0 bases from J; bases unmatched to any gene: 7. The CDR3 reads CAILSGRGSGANVLTF. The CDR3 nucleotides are TGTGCCATACTTAGCGGGAGAGGCTCTGGGGCCAACGTCCTGACTTTC.

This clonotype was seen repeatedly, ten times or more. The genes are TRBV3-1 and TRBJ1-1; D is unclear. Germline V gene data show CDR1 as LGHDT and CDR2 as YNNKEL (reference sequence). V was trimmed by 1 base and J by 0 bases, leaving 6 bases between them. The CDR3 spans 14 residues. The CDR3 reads CASSQGRLNTEAFF. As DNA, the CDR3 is TGTGCCAGCAGCCAAGGACGGTTGAACACTGAAGCTTTCTTT.

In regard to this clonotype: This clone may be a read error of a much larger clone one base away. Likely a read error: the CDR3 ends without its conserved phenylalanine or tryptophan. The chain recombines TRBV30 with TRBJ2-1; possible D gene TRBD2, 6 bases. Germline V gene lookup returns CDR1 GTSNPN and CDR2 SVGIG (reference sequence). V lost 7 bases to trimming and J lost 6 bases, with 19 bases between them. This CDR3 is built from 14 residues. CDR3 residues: CASTRETRINEQFS. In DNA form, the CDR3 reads TGTGCCTCTACAAGAGAGACTAGAATCAATGAGCAGTTCTCC.

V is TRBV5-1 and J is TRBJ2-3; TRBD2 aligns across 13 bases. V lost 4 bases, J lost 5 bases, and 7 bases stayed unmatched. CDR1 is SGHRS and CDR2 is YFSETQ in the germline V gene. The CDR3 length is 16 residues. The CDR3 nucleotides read TGCGCCAGCAGCCAAACGGGACTAGCGGGACGAGATACGCAGTATTTT. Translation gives CASSQTGLAGRDTQYF.

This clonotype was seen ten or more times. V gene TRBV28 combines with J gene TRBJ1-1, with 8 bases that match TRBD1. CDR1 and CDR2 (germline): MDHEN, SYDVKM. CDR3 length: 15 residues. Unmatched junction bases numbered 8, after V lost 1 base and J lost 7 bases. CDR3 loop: CASSLLQGATHEAFF. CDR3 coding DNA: TGTGCCAGCAGTTTATTGCAGGGGGCTACTCATGAAGCTTTCTTT.

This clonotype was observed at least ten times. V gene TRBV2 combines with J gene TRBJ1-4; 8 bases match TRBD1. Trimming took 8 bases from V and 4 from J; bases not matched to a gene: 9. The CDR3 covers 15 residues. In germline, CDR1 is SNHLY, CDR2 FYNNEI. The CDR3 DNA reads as TGTGCCAGCCTACTCCAGGGGGCTTTTAATGAAAAACTGTTTTTT. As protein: CASLLQGAFNEKLFF.

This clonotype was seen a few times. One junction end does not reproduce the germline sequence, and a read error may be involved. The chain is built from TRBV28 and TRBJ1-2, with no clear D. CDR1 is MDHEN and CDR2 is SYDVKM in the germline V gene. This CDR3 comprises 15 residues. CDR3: CASSLNPRRPYGHTF. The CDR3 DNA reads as TGTGCCAGCAGTTTAAACCCCAGGAGACCCTATGGCCACACCTTC.

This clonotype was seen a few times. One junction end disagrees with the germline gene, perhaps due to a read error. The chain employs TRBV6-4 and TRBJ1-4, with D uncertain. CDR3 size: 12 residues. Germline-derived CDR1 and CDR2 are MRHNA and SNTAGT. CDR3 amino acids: CASSLKNEKLFF. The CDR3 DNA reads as TGTGCCAGCAGCCTCAAAAATGAAAAACTATTTTTT.

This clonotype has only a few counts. As DNA, the CDR3 is TGTGCCAGCAATGTGGGAGTGGCGGAGACCCAGTACTTC. The encoded protein is CASNVGVAETQYF. The genes are TRBV28 and TRBJ2-5; maybe TRBD2 (5 bases). CDR3 length: 13 residues. With 7 bases removed from V and 5 bases from J, the gap between germline ends came to 14 bases. CDR1 is MDHEN and CDR2 is SYDVKM in the germline V gene.

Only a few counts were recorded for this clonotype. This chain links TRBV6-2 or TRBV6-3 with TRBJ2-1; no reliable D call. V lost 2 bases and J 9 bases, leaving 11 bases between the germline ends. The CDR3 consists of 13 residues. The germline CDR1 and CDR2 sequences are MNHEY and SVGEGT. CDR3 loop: CASSYRQHSEQFF. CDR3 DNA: TGTGCCAGCAGTTACCGCCAGCATAGTGAGCAGTTCTTC.